This TCR beta chain was obtained from a study of regulatory T cells in long-lasting Graves disease. Study-level information: Persistent cases took antithyroid drugs over 5 years and stayed TSH receptor antibody positive.

The TCR beta library used iRepertoire HTBI primers with Arm-PCR amplification of CDR3. TCRdb re-analysed the multiplex PCR reads in MiXCR, keeping a single row per CDR3 protein. The sample yields around 500,000 distinct CDR3 sequences, less than 25% seen once. The time point was: persistent/refractory GD, antithyroid drugs over 5 years with positive TRAb. Following extraction of RNA from PBMCs, that RNA was used to make the TCR library. The sequence came from a female donor with Graves disease. The sample in question was peripheral blood mononuclear cells (PBMCs), obtained when the disease was refractory, from a patient treated with antithyroid drugs.

Written as DNA, the CDR3 is TGCAGTGCCCCCAGGGGACTAGCGGGAGGGACCGGGGAGCTGTTTTTT. The encoded protein is CSAPRGLAGGTGELFF. The chain links TRBV20-1 to TRBJ2-2; TRBD2 matches at 16 bases. Germline trimming cut 6 bases from V and 5 bases from J; bases unmatched to any gene: 6. The germline CDR1 and CDR2 sequences are DFQATT and SNEGSKA (reference sequence). This CDR3 is 16 amino acids long.